The 32 T cell receptor beta chains below come from one sample, sequenced in a study of T cells in Graves' hyperthyroidism and ophthalmopathy. From RNA transcripts, TCR beta CDR3 regions were amplified. When the TCR CDR3 underwent first-round RT-PCR, the HTBI primer set was used. A single record per CDR3 protein comes from TCRdb applying MiXCR to the multiplex PCR reads. The repertoire holds a few hundred thousand distinct CDR3 sequences, with around 13% as singletons. Material for sequencing was blood. These receptors all stem from a woman in her forties with Graves' ophthalmopathy.

The table lists this clonotype with many counts. The rearrangement uses TRBV12-3 or TRBV12-4 and TRBJ1-1; D ambiguous. The CDR3 is made up of 12 amino acids. Trimming pared 3 bases from V and 7 bases from J, leaving 9 bases between. CDR3 nucleotides: TGTGCCAGCAGTTTTAGCAGGTTTGAAGCTTTCTTT. The encoded protein is CASSFSRFEAFF.

The chain has TRBV4-1 and TRBJ2-7; D tentatively reads TRBD1 or TRBD2 (7 bases each). The CDR3 loop spans 15 amino acids. Germline lookup yields CDR1 MGHRA and CDR2 YSYEKL. Trimming removed 4 bases from V and 4 bases from J, with 17 bases in between. CDR3 amino acids: CASSPREGAGYEQYF. The CDR3 region has the DNA TGCGCCAGCAGCCCCAGGGAGGGGGCAGGGTACGAGCAGTACTTC.

This clonotype was picked up many times. This chain uses TRBV28 with TRBJ2-1; 12 bases map to TRBD2. The V gene end was trimmed by 6 bases and the J gene end by 4 bases; junction bases not matched to a gene: 16. The CDR3 loop spans 19 amino acids. CDR1 MDHEN and CDR2 SYDVKM come from the germline V gene. DNA for the CDR3: TGTGCCAGCAGACTACCTTCGGGACTAGCGGGCCGCGTTTACAATGAGCAGTTCTTC. It specifies CASRLPSGLAGRVYNEQFF.

Note on this clonotype: The junction shows a germline mismatch at one end, possibly a read error. J is TRBJ2-7 and V is TRBV10-3, with a weak D call TRBD1 (5 bases). This CDR3 spans 15 amino acids. Looked up from germline, CDR1 is ENHRY and CDR2 is SYGVKD. The CDR3 here is CATSEARVTYYEQYF. As DNA, the CDR3 is TGTGCCACCAGTGAAGCCAGGGTCACCTACTACGAGCAGTACTTC.

V gene TRBV19 combines with J gene TRBJ2-7, with TRBD1 matching 7 bases. The germline CDR1 and CDR2 sequences are LNHDA and SQIVND (reference sequence). The CDR3 contains 15 residues. With V trimmed by 6 bases and J by 3 bases, 11 bases remained unmatched. CDR3 protein: CASSLSGTVNYEQYF. The CDR3 DNA is TGTGCCAGTAGCCTGTCCGGGACAGTCAACTACGAGCAGTACTTC.

Many counts were recorded for this clonotype. This chain links TRBV10-3 with TRBJ1-5, with unresolved D. Trimming left V 7 bases short and J 1 base short, with 17 bases between. The CDR3 is made up of 16 amino acids. The germline V gene encodes CDR1 ENHRY and CDR2 SYGVKD. This CDR3 reads CAIILGLPSSNQPQHF. DNA of the CDR3: TGTGCCATCATTCTCGGACTGCCGTCAAGCAATCAGCCCCAGCATTTT.

This chain links TRBV6-9 with TRBJ2-3; D remains unclear. There are 14 residues in the CDR3. CDR1 and CDR2 from the germline V gene are MNHGY and SVAAGI. The V gene lost 3 bases and the J gene lost 4 bases, with 11 bases spanning the gap. The CDR3 coding sequence is TGTGCCAGCAGTTACCCCCGGAAGCCAGATACGCAGTATTTT. As protein: CASSYPRKPDTQYF.

The sample holds a few counts of this clonotype. The chain combines TRBV19 with TRBJ2-2; TRBD1 aligns across 7 bases. CDR3 length: 15 amino acids. Germline V gives CDR1 LNHDA, CDR2 SQIVND (reference sequence). V was pared by 11 bases and J by 3 bases, with 12 bases of the junction left unmatched. CDR3 sequence: CARSGRTGDTGELFF. In nucleotides, the CDR3 is TGTGCCCGATCCGGTAGGACAGGAGACACCGGGGAGCTGTTTTTT.

This clonotype showed up just a few times. This chain joins TRBV10-1 and TRBJ2-7; 9 bases are a match to TRBD2. Germline loops: CDR1 WNHNN, CDR2 SYGVQD (reference sequence). With 2 bases clipped from V and 4 bases from J, the junction kept 9 bases outside the gene matches. The CDR3 has 16 residues. CDR3 sequence: CASSEHQGLAGYEQYF. CDR3 sequence (DNA): TGCGCCAGCAGTGAGCATCAGGGGCTAGCGGGATACGAGCAGTACTTC.

This clonotype was counted ten times or more. This sequence joins TRBV11-2 and TRBJ2-3; 7 nucleotides match TRBD2. The J segment lost 8 bases and the V segment lost 4 bases, leaving 9 bases of the junction unmatched. Germline V gene sequence: CDR1 SGHAT, CDR2 FQNNGV. This CDR3 has 14 amino acids. The CDR3 loop is CASSSPSGNLTQYF. CDR3 sequence (DNA): TGTGCCAGCAGCTCTCCTAGCGGTAACCTTACGCAGTATTTT.

There are many counts of this clonotype. The genes are TRBV7-9 and TRBJ1-1; D gene uncertain. Trimming shortened V by 2 bases and J by 0 bases, and 7 bases separated the two germline ends. This CDR3 has 14 amino acids. Per the germline V gene, CDR1 is SEHNR and CDR2 is FQNEAQ (reference sequence). The CDR3 region is CASSLTGMNTEAFF. The CDR3 DNA sequence: TGTGCCAGCAGCTTAACTGGGATGAACACTGAAGCTTTCTTT.

The table lists this clonotype with many counts. The chain is built from TRBV27 and TRBJ1-5; 8 bases fit TRBD1. CDR3 length: 15 residues. CDR1 is MNHEY, CDR2 SMNVEV, per germline (reference sequence). Trimming removed 6 bases from V and 1 base from J; junction bases left unmatched: 5. Written as DNA, the CDR3 is TGTGCCAGCAGCTCAGGGGGCACGAGCAATCAGCCCCAGCATTTT. Translating gives CASSSGGTSNQPQHF.

This chain connects TRBV5-1 to TRBJ2-1, with 10 nucleotides matching TRBD2. V gave up 4 bases and J gave up 6 bases; unmatched junction bases: 10. This CDR3 has 16 amino acids. Germline V lookup: CDR1 SGHRS, CDR2 YFSETQ. CDR3 region: CASSHTGLADLNEQFF. CDR3 DNA sequence: TGCGCCAGCAGCCATACAGGACTAGCGGACCTCAATGAGCAGTTCTTC.

This clonotype was counted ten times or more. This chain connects TRBV2 to TRBJ1-6, with 8 positions matching TRBD1. With V trimmed by 4 bases and J by 6 bases, 2 bases remained unmatched. Germline V gene data show CDR1 as SNHLY and CDR2 as FYNNEI. This CDR3 comprises 14 residues. Written as DNA, the CDR3 is TGTGCCAGCAGTGGTGGACAGGGTAATTCACCCCTCCACTTT. It specifies CASSGGQGNSPLHF.

This clonotype was picked up a small number of times. This chain links TRBV6-2 or TRBV6-3 with TRBJ1-3; D is unclear. The CDR3 runs to 19 residues. Between the trimmed V and J ends, which lost 5 bases and 0 bases, there was a span of 23 bases. Germline lookup yields CDR1 MNHEY and CDR2 SVGEGT. CDR3 coding DNA: TGTGCCAGCAGTCCTCTGTGGCCGGAGACAAGCCTCTCTGGAAACACCATATATTTT. This translates into CASSPLWPETSLSGNTIYF.

This clonotype was recorded many times. The chain uses TRBV19 and TRBJ2-3, with no clear D. This CDR3 region has 14 residues. From germline, CDR1 is LNHDA and CDR2 SQIVND (reference sequence). V shed 1 base and J shed 2 bases, with 7 bases lying between them. In DNA form, the CDR3 reads TGTGCCAGTAGTATAGCTAGATTCACAGATACGCAGTATTTT. It codes for CASSIARFTDTQYF.

This clonotype was seen many times. The chain has TRBV19 and TRBJ1-5; D unclear. Per germline, CDR1 LNHDA and CDR2 SQIVND (reference sequence). This CDR3 is 14 amino acids long. Trimming cost V 6 bases and J 0 bases, with 9 bases left between them. The CDR3 is CASSPTFSNQPQHF. As DNA, the CDR3 is TGTGCCAGTAGCCCGACGTTTAGCAATCAGCCCCAGCATTTT.

This clonotype was picked up a small number of times. This chain links TRBV2 with TRBJ1-5, with D maybe TRBD1 (5 bases). Germline V CDR1 and CDR2: SNHLY, FYNNEI. V was pared by 6 bases and J by 4 bases, with 16 bases between. The CDR3 length is 15 residues. In nucleotides, the CDR3 is TGTGCCAGCAGCCCCCCGGGACTGATAAATCAGCCCCAGCATTTT. Protein: CASSPPGLINQPQHF.

This clonotype was seen repeatedly, ten times or more. The CDR3 DNA reads as TGTGCCAGCAGCTTAGACAGGGATTTCACTGAAGCTTTCTTT. This sequence encodes CASSLDRDFTEAFF. The rearrangement uses TRBV11-2 and TRBJ1-1; a weak D match, TRBD1 (5 bases). Trimming pared 0 bases from V and 4 bases from J, leaving 9 bases between. The CDR3 consists of 14 residues. Per germline, CDR1 SGHAT and CDR2 FQNNGV.

In this sample, this clonotype turned up a few times. The genes are TRBV7-9 and TRBJ1-1; perhaps TRBD1 as D (5 bases). This CDR3 contains 12 residues. The V gene's germline CDR1 is SEHNR and CDR2 FQNEAQ (reference sequence). Trimming removed 7 bases at V and 5 bases at J, with 11 bases between. The CDR3 DNA sequence: TGTGCCAGCACCGTCCAGGGAACTGAAGCTTTCTTT. Protein product: CASTVQGTEAFF.

This clonotype was detected many times. This chain connects TRBV10-1 to TRBJ2-3; the match to TRBD2 covers 14 bases. CDR1 is WNHNN, CDR2 SYGVQD, per germline (reference sequence). V lost 6 bases to trimming and J lost 4 bases; unmatched junction nucleotides: 12. The CDR3 is 18 amino acids. Here the CDR3 DNA reads TGCGCCAGCAGCCAAGGGACGACTAGCGGGGGGGCCTCAGATACGCAGTATTTT. As protein: CASSQGTTSGGASDTQYF.

CDR3 in amino acids: CASSPLGGSGARLAKNIQYF. The CDR3 DNA is TGTGCCAGCAGCCCATTGGGGGGCTCCGGGGCCCGATTAGCCAAAAACATTCAGTACTTC. V is TRBV7-2 and J is TRBJ2-4; either TRBD1 or TRBD2 may fit D (6 bases each). The CDR3 consists of 20 residues. The V end lost 5 bases, the J end lost 0 bases, and 26 bases lay between the germline ends. In germline, CDR1 is SGHTA, CDR2 FQGNSA.

Only a few counts were recorded for this clonotype. The chain recombines TRBV27 with TRBJ1-6, with D tentatively TRBD1 (5 bases). The CDR3 runs to 18 residues. Germline CDR1 is MNHEY and CDR2 is SMNVEV (reference sequence). V lost 3 bases and J lost 5, with 20 bases in between. The CDR3 DNA sequence: TGTGCCAGCAGTTTCCGGGGTGGGGGAGAGGACAATAATTCACCCCTCCACTTT. Translation gives CASSFRGGGEDNNSPLHF.

Of note for this clonotype: Likely a read error: the CDR3 ends without its conserved phenylalanine or tryptophan. The chain recombines TRBV2 with TRBJ2-7, with D possibly matching TRBD2 (6 bases). CDR1 and CDR2 from the germline V gene are SNHLY and FYNNEI. Trimming took 6 bases from V and 1 from J, leaving 13 bases between them. This CDR3 has 14 amino acids. The CDR3 loop is CASRRRDVSYEQYL. The CDR3, as DNA: TGTGCCAGCAGGAGGAGGGACGTTTCCTACGAGCAGTACCTC.

Notes on this clonotype: This may arise from a read error, as a much more abundant clone is one base away. The chain is built from TRBV6-5 and TRBJ2-7; D ambiguous. The germline V and J ends were trimmed by 3 bases and 7 bases, with 13 bases remaining between them. The CDR3 loop spans 13 amino acids. The germline gives CDR1 MNHEY, CDR2 SVGAGI. CDR3 in DNA: TGTGCCAGCAGTTATCGAGCGCTGGTAGAGCAGTACTTC. Encoded protein: CASSYRALVEQYF.

This clonotype has only a few counts. The chain recombines TRBV6-1 with TRBJ2-1, with 7 bases aligning to TRBD2. Trimming at V came to 2 bases and at J to 9 bases, leaving 13 bases not matched to a gene. The CDR3 covers 16 residues. Looked up from germline, CDR1 is MNHNS and CDR2 is SASEGT. CDR3 sequence: CASSEPVGGSRVEQFF. The CDR3 DNA follows: TGTGCCAGCAGTGAACCGGTGGGCGGGAGTCGGGTTGAGCAGTTCTTC.

The gene calls are TRBV5-5 and TRBJ1-3; weak D call: TRBD1 (5 bases). The CDR3 contains 14 residues. Germline values: CDR1 SGHKS, CDR2 YYEKEE (reference sequence). V was trimmed by 6 bases and J by 4 bases, leaving 14 bases between them. The CDR3 sequence is CASKTAWRGNTIYF. DNA for the CDR3: TGTGCCAGCAAGACAGCCTGGAGGGGAAACACCATATATTTT.

This clonotype was recorded many times. This chain uses TRBV20-1 with TRBJ2-1, with D tentatively TRBD1 or TRBD2 (5 bases each). Germline CDR1 reads DFQATT; CDR2 reads SNEGSKA (reference sequence). Trimming left V 5 bases short and J 5 bases short, with 16 bases between. The CDR3 extends over 14 amino acids. The CDR3 region is CSALPYLGDNEQFF. In DNA form, the CDR3 reads TGCAGTGCTCTTCCATACCTGGGGGACAATGAGCAGTTCTTC.

This clonotype turned up a few times. V gene TRBV2 combines with J gene TRBJ2-5, with TRBD2 identical over 14 bases. J lost 6 bases, V lost 6 bases, and 9 bases had no gene match. Germline CDR1 SNHLY, CDR2 FYNNEI. This CDR3 has 16 amino acids. The DNA of the CDR3 is TGTGCCAGCAGGGGACTAGCGGGGGCCAAGATACAGACCCAGTACTTC. Protein: CASRGLAGAKIQTQYF.

This clonotype appeared a few times. The rearrangement uses TRBV2 and TRBJ2-3; 9 bases match TRBD2. V lost 7 bases to trimming and J lost 4 bases; unmatched junction nucleotides: 9. This CDR3 has 15 amino acids. Looked up from germline, CDR1 is SNHLY and CDR2 is FYNNEI. The CDR3 nucleotides read TGTGCCAGCATAATGAACCTAGCGGGGCCAGATACGCAGTATTTT. Its translation is CASIMNLAGPDTQYF.

This clonotype was seen at least ten times. The CDR3 sequence is CASSANAGTSGPASYNEQFF. The CDR3 coding sequence is TGTGCCAGCAGTGCGAATGCCGGGACTAGCGGGCCCGCCTCCTACAATGAGCAGTTCTTC. V usage is TRBV28 and J usage is TRBJ2-1; 12 positions agree with TRBD2. Germline CDR1 reads MDHEN; CDR2 reads SYDVKM. Losses at the gene ends were 5 bases for V and 0 bases for J; bases not matched to a gene: 14. The CDR3 contains 20 residues.

This chain joins TRBV5-1 and TRBJ2-6, with 8 bases that match TRBD1. The V gene's germline CDR1 is SGHRS and CDR2 YFSETQ. Losses at the gene ends were 3 bases for V and 2 bases for J; bases not matched to a gene: 4. The CDR3 extends over 16 amino acids. The CDR3 bases are TGCGCCAGCAGCTGGGGACAGGAGGCTGGGGCCAACGTCCTGACTTTC. The encoded protein is CASSWGQEAGANVLTF.